This passage covers 21 T cell receptor beta chains from one sample sequenced in a study of T-cell memory formation after mild COVID-19. TCRdb itself ran the 5' RACE reads through MiXCR, one entry per CDR3 protein. In the table there are 110,000 or so distinct CDR3 sequences, around 17% of which are singletons. Material: PBMCs or a T cell subset sorted from them (not recorded which). Every receptor here comes from a man between 18 and 29 years old who had mild COVID-19 (a few samples of this study predate the infection). Cell type and time point are not known.

This clonotype was seen a few times. CDR3: CASSGSNYGYTF. Written as DNA, the CDR3 is TGTGCCAGCAGTGGCTCTAACTATGGCTACACCTTC. This sequence joins TRBV12-3 or TRBV12-4 and TRBJ1-2; no firm D call. The V gene lost 5 bases and the J gene lost 0 bases, with 4 bases spanning the gap. The CDR3 totals 12 residues.

In its sample, this clonotype was seen a few times. The chain carries TRBV5-1 and TRBJ2-1; D possibly corresponds to TRBD2 (7 bases). This CDR3 contains 15 residues. The germline gives CDR1 SGHRS, CDR2 YFSETQ. Trimming pared 2 bases from V and 10 bases from J, leaving 19 bases between. CDR3 residues: CASSLTGGWEGEQFF. DNA of the CDR3: TGCGCCAGCAGCTTAACCGGGGGCTGGGAGGGGGAGCAGTTCTTC. The full variable domain, its missing parts supplied by reference TRBV5-1 and TRBJ2-1, is KAGVTQTPRYLIKTRGQQVTLSCSPISGHRSVSWYQQTPGQGLQFLFEYFSETQRNKGNFPGRFSGRQFSNSRSEMNVSTLELGDSALYLCASSLTGGWEGEQFFGPGTRLTVL.

There are a few counts of this clonotype. As DNA, the CDR3 is TGCAGTGCTAGAAATCCGGGGAGGACTGAAGCTTTCTTT. Its translation is CSARNPGRTEAFF. The genes are TRBV20-1 and TRBJ1-1; D remains unclear. This CDR3 contains 13 residues. Germline lookup yields CDR1 DFQATT and CDR2 SNEGSKA (reference sequence). Trimming stripped 2 bases from V and 5 bases from J, with 12 bases between.

This clonotype showed up just a few times. The CDR3 DNA is TGCGCCAGCAGCTTTGGACTAGCGAACACCGGGGAGCTGTTTTTT. Protein sequence: CASSFGLANTGELFF. This rearrangement joins TRBV5-1 to TRBJ2-2, with 7 bases identical to TRBD2. Trimming took 2 bases from V and 0 from J; bases not matched to a gene: 1. The CDR3 covers 15 residues. CDR1 SGHRS and CDR2 YFSETQ come from the germline V gene. Filled out from reference TRBV5-1 and TRBJ2-2, the complete variable domain reads KAGVTQTPRYLIKTRGQQVTLSCSPISGHRSVSWYQQTPGQGLQFLFEYFSETQRNKGNFPGRFSGRQFSNSRSEMNVSTLELGDSALYLCASSFGLANTGELFFGEGSRLTVL.

The rearrangement links TRBV7-9 to TRBJ1-1; D possibly corresponds to TRBD1 (5 bases). CDR3 length: 12 residues. V lost 11 bases and J lost 8, with 18 bases in between. The germline CDR1 and CDR2 sequences are SEHNR and FQNEAQ (reference sequence). In DNA form, the CDR3 reads TGTGCCTGCCGACAGAAAGATCAGGAAGCTTTCTTT. It is translated as CACRQKDQEAFF. Using reference TRBV7-9 and TRBJ1-1 for the parts outside the CDR3, the full variable domain is DTGVSQNPRHKITKRGQNVTFRCDPISEHNRLYWYRQTLGQGPEFLTYFQNEAQLEKSRLLSDRFSAERPKGSFSTLEIQRTEQGDSAMYLCACRQKDQEAFFGQGTRLTVV.

The sample holds a few counts of this clonotype. This rearrangement joins TRBV3-1 to TRBJ1-5; D remains ambiguous. Trimming pared 2 bases from V and 8 bases from J, leaving 7 bases between. CDR1 and CDR2 (germline): LGHDT, YNNKEL (reference sequence). CDR3 length: 12 residues. This chain's CDR3 is CASSQLRKPQHF. The CDR3 nucleotides are TGTGCCAGCAGCCAACTCAGAAAGCCCCAGCATTTT.

The V call is TRBV20-1, the J call TRBJ2-1, with D perhaps matching TRBD1 (6 bases). CDR1 and CDR2 (germline): DFQATT, SNEGSKA (reference sequence). The V gene lost 5 bases and the J gene lost 4 bases, with 6 bases spanning the gap. The CDR3 totals 11 residues. The CDR3: CSAGQYNEQFF. The CDR3 DNA follows: TGCAGTGCTGGACAGTACAATGAGCAGTTCTTC.

The rearrangement links TRBV5-6 to TRBJ2-5; possible D gene TRBD2, 5 bases. Germline CDR1 reads SGHDT; CDR2 reads YYEEEE. V shed 2 bases and J shed 1 base, with 12 bases lying between them. The CDR3 is 15 amino acids. CDR3 amino acids: CASSFREQIQETQYF. The CDR3 DNA reads as TGTGCCAGCAGCTTCCGGGAACAGATCCAAGAGACCCAGTACTTC.

The genes are TRBV12-3 or TRBV12-4 and TRBJ2-7, with D tentatively TRBD1 or TRBD2 (6 bases each). The CDR3 is 15 amino acids. With 6 bases removed from V and 1 base from J, the gap between germline ends came to 16 bases. Here the CDR3 DNA reads TGTGCCAGCAGCACAACAGGGAGGAGGTCCTACGAGCAGTACTTC. Translation: CASSTTGRRSYEQYF.

In this sample, this clonotype turned up a few times. The junction and the germline gene differ at one end; a read error may be behind it. V and J are TRBV7-7 and TRBJ2-5, with D possibly matching TRBD1 (6 bases). This CDR3 has 13 residues. CDR1 and CDR2 from the germline V gene are SSHAT and FNYEAQ (reference sequence). As DNA, the CDR3 is TGTGCTAGCAGCCGTCAGGGGCAAGAGACCCAGTACTTC. It encodes CASSRQGQETQYF.

The rearrangement uses TRBV14 and TRBJ1-1; 7 bases map to TRBD1. V lost 6 bases, J lost 8 bases, and 9 bases stayed unmatched. In germline, CDR1 is SGHDN, CDR2 FVKESK. This CDR3 has 13 amino acids. CDR3 nucleotide sequence: TGTGCCAGCAGTCCCGCCGACAGGGCCGAAGCTTTCTTT. This sequence encodes CASSPADRAEAFF. The complete variable domain, with remaining parts taken from reference TRBV14 and TRBJ1-1, reads EAGVTQFPSHSVIEKGQTVTLRCDPISGHDNLYWYRRVMGKEIKFLLHFVKESKQDESGMPNNRFLAERTGGTYSTLKVQPAELEDSGVYFCASSPADRAEAFFGQGTRLTVV.

This clonotype was counted a few times. J is TRBJ1-2 and V is TRBV5-5, with no clear D. The germline V and J ends were trimmed by 4 bases and 8 bases, with 15 bases remaining between them. The CDR3 contains 13 residues. Per germline, CDR1 SGHKS and CDR2 YYEKEE (reference sequence). CDR3: CASSPNHRMGYTF. CDR3 nucleotide sequence: TGTGCCAGCAGCCCTAACCATCGTATGGGCTACACCTTC.

V gene TRBV5-1 combines with J gene TRBJ2-5; D not resolved. Germline-derived CDR1 and CDR2 are SGHRS and YFSETQ. The CDR3 spans 14 residues. Trimming removed 3 bases from V and 5 bases from J, with 14 bases in between. The DNA of the CDR3 is TGCGCCAGCAGCTACGGGTCCAAGTGGGAGACCCAGTACTTC. Translating gives CASSYGSKWETQYF.

The CDR3 here is CASSGTGGGTEAFF. The CDR3 DNA is TGTGCCAGCAGTGGGACAGGGGGAGGTACTGAAGCTTTCTTT. The V and J genes are TRBV6-6 and TRBJ1-1; 11 positions agree with TRBD1. The CDR3 sequence is 14 residues long. Germline V gene lookup returns CDR1 MNHNY and CDR2 SVGAGI (reference sequence). After removal of 5 bases from V and 5 bases from J, the junction contained 4 bases not matched to a gene.

This clonotype was counted a few times. V gene TRBV18 combines with J gene TRBJ2-5; no reliable D call. Deletions cut 1 base from V and 4 bases from J, with 7 bases between. The CDR3 length is 13 residues. Germline values: CDR1 KGHSH, CDR2 LQKENI. In DNA form, the CDR3 reads TGTGCCAGCTCACCACAAAAAAGAGAGACCCAGTACTTC. It specifies CASSPQKRETQYF.

CDR3 sequence (DNA): TGTGCCAGCAGGGGACCGTCGTCTGGAAAACTGTTTTTT. The encoded protein is CASRGPSSGKLFF. The V and J genes are TRBV6-5 and TRBJ1-4; D might be TRBD1 (5 bases). Trimming pared 6 bases from V and 10 bases from J, leaving 15 bases between. Germline lookup yields CDR1 MNHEY and CDR2 SVGAGI. CDR3 length: 13 amino acids.

This clonotype was observed a handful of times. The gene calls are TRBV18 and TRBJ1-4; D call uncertain. In germline, CDR1 is KGHSH, CDR2 LQKENI. Trimming cost V 3 bases and J 6 bases, with 11 bases left between them. The CDR3 length is 14 residues. CDR3 residues: CASSPYREDEKLFF. DNA of the CDR3: TGTGCCAGCTCACCCTACCGAGAGGATGAAAAACTGTTTTTT. The full variable domain, with the rest looked up from reference TRBV18 and TRBJ1-4, is NAGVMQNPRHLVRRRGQEARLRCSPMKGHSHVYWYRQLPEEGLKFMVYLQKENIIDESGMPKERFSAEFPKEGPSILRIQQVVRGDSAAYFCASSPYREDEKLFFGSGTQLSVL.

The chain combines TRBV7-2 with TRBJ2-1; the D is unclear. CDR1 is SGHTA, CDR2 FQGNSA, per germline. V was clipped by 2 bases and J by 7 bases, with 6 bases between them. This CDR3 region has 12 residues. CDR3 sequence (DNA): TGTGCCAGCAGCTTATTGCAGAATGAGCAGTTCTTC. Amino acid sequence: CASSLLQNEQFF.

This sequence joins TRBV6-5 and TRBJ1-2; D call uncertain. V was clipped by 9 bases and J by 8 bases, with 22 bases between them. In germline, CDR1 is MNHEY, CDR2 SVGAGI. The CDR3 sequence is 14 residues long. The chain's CDR3 is CASSVEGRLRGYTF. As DNA, the CDR3 is TGTGCCAGTTCCGTAGAGGGCCGCCTTAGGGGCTACACCTTC.

This clonotype was recorded many times. The V call is TRBV5-1, the J call TRBJ2-7; maybe TRBD1 (6 bases). The germline V gene encodes CDR1 SGHRS and CDR2 YFSETQ. This CDR3 region has 11 residues. V lost 5 bases to trimming and J lost 3 bases, with 6 bases between them. CDR3 bases: TGCGCCAGCAGGGACAGCTACGAGCAGTACTTC. Its translation: CASRDSYEQYF.

This clonotype was found a few times. The rearrangement joins TRBV30 to TRBJ2-3, with D perhaps TRBD2 (6 bases). CDR1 and CDR2 from the germline V gene are GTSNPN and SVGIG (reference sequence). CDR3 length: 13 amino acids. The V end was cut by 1 base, the J end by 6 bases, with 11 bases between. DNA of the CDR3: TGTGCCTGGAGTGCCGGGGGTCGGGATACGCAGTATTTT. It is translated as CAWSAGGRDTQYF.